Below, one T cell receptor beta chain is given with its context. The CDR3 length is 17 residues. Looked up from germline, CDR1 is LNHDA and CDR2 is SQIVND (reference sequence). The V gene end was trimmed by 3 bases and the J gene end by 1 base; junction bases not matched to a gene: 7. This sample was included in a study of blood T cell repertoires in COVID-19. Study-wide context: Spain, Italy and the United States supplied samples that represented acute and convalescent COVID-19. PBMCs, B-cell-depleted T cells, or T cells provided the cDNA or gDNA that made up the material.

In the authors' methods: For nucleated cells, counts were estimated from reference gene primer amplification. The data were produced by immunoSEQ multiplex PCR, yet TCRdb's version contains in-frame clones alone and is incomplete. The D gene and trimming were derived from the DNA, and the V and J assignments and clone size from that table. Among tens of thousands of clones listed, about 90% were seen once. This rearrangement joins TRBV19 to TRBJ2-5; TRBD2 agrees at 11 bases. The sample was peripheral blood. The source of this sequence is a man aged 45-65 years with active COVID-19. The CDR3 spells CASSIGRGTSGQETQYF. Written as DNA, the CDR3 is TGTGCCAGTAGTATCGGGCGAGGGACTAGCGGCCAAGAGACCCAGTACTTC.